This record covers a single T cell receptor (beta chain). Using immunoSEQ multiplex PCR, the repertoire was profiled, and TCRdb retains in-frame clones only, with some absent. Of about 46,000 clones listed, about 85% were seen once; the top ten hold 6.5%. The data were taken from a study of blood T cell repertoires in COVID-19. Study at large: The samples span acute and convalescent COVID-19 from the United States, Italy and Spain.

The CDR3 sequence is 18 residues long. V dropped 3 bases and J dropped 7; count of bases not matched to a gene: 16. The germline CDR1 and CDR2 sequences are SGHRS and YFSETQ. This sequence joins TRBV5-1 and TRBJ2-1, with 10 bases identical to TRBD2. Sequenced material: peripheral blood. This receptor was taken from a man between 60 and 75 years old with acute or convalescent COVID-19. Written as DNA, the CDR3 is TGCGCCAGCAGCTGGGCCCCACAGGCTAGCGGGAGTCTTAATGAGCAGTTCTTC. This sequence encodes CASSWAPQASGSLNEQFF.